This T cell receptor (beta chain) was profiled in a study of regulatory T cells in long-lasting Graves disease. Study background: Antithyroid drugs had been taken by newly diagnosed Graves' patients for under 3 months. Whole-study results and caveats: TRBV28, TRBJ1-2 and TRBJ2-5 were favored in persistent disease.

V was pared by 6 bases and J by 2 bases, with 7 bases of the junction left unmatched. The CDR3 extends over 15 amino acids. The germline V gene has CDR1 MDHEN and CDR2 SYDVKM. Investigators prepared the TCR beta libraries by applying iRepertoire HTBI primers and Arm-PCR of CDR3 regions. Per the authors' pipeline: The study identified 60 to 65 TRBV and around 15 TRBJ segments across samples. TCRdb used MiXCR to reprocess the multiplex PCR reads, holding one entry per CDR3 protein. These V and J calls rely on TCRdb rather than the paper's analysis. Altogether 300,000 to 400,000 distinct CDR3 sequences are present, around 15% being singletons, with the ten largest covering less than 35%. This clonotype was seen at least ten times. No antigen is known for it. Stated time point: newly diagnosed GD, antithyroid drugs for less than 3 months. The TCR library was made from RNA extracted from PBMCs. The sample was also linked to a second study, of T cells in Graves' hyperthyroidism and ophthalmopathy. From that study: The primer set for the first-round RT-PCR of the TCR CDR3 was HTBI.

Sequencing was performed on peripheral blood mononuclear cells (PBMCs), taken at new diagnosis, from a patient treated with antithyroid drugs. The source of this sequence is a man aged 35 to 55 with Graves disease. V and J are TRBV28 and TRBJ2-7, with 10 bases matching TRBD1. CDR3 bases: TGTGCCAGCAGCTTAGCAGGGACAGGGGCCTACGAGCAGTACTTC. Translating it yields CASSLAGTGAYEQYF.